This T cell receptor (beta chain) was documented in a study of blood T cell repertoires in COVID-19. Looking at the study overall: Acute and convalescent COVID-19 specimens originated in the United States, Italy and Spain.

CDR3 length: 12 amino acids. From germline, CDR1 is MNHNY and CDR2 SVGAGI (reference sequence). Trimming pared 6 bases from V and 2 bases from J, leaving 6 bases between. Repertoires were generated with immunoSEQ multiplex PCR, while TCRdb's copy carries only in-frame clones and drops some. This table holds about 370,000 clones, around 87% found once. The chain is built from TRBV6-6 and TRBJ2-3, with D perhaps TRBD2 (5 bases). The receptor was isolated from a man aged 18 to 30 with active or convalescent COVID-19. Input material: peripheral blood. CDR3 amino acids: CASSGNTDTQYF. The CDR3 bases are TGTGCCAGCAGCGGGAACACAGATACGCAGTATTTT.